The clone carrying this T cell receptor beta chain was seen once. Its antigen remains unidentified. One base away lies a much larger clone, so this may be a sequencing read error. The CDR3 loop spans 15 amino acids. Germline V gene lookup returns CDR1 SGHKS and CDR2 YYEKEE (reference sequence). V shed 4 bases and J 0 bases; nucleotides not matched to a gene: 4. One entry per CDR3 protein, called by TCRdb with MiXCR from the 5' RACE reads. The sample lists about 84,000 distinct CDR3 sequences, around 10% occurring once. This specimen comes from a study of early T cells in non-severe SARS-CoV-2 infection. Study-level findings and limits: Matching results from VDJdb favored anti-spike CD8 responses, leaving private and CD4 specificities undetected.

This TCR was sampled from an adult who was a healthcare worker with PCR-confirmed SARS-CoV-2 infection or an uninfected control (not recorded which). The sequenced sample was whole blood. The chain combines TRBV5-5 with TRBJ2-3, with 8 bases lining up with TRBD2. The CDR3 region has the DNA TGTGCCAGCAGCCAGAGCGGGAGTAGCACAGATACGCAGTATTTT. It codes for CASSQSGSSTDTQYF.